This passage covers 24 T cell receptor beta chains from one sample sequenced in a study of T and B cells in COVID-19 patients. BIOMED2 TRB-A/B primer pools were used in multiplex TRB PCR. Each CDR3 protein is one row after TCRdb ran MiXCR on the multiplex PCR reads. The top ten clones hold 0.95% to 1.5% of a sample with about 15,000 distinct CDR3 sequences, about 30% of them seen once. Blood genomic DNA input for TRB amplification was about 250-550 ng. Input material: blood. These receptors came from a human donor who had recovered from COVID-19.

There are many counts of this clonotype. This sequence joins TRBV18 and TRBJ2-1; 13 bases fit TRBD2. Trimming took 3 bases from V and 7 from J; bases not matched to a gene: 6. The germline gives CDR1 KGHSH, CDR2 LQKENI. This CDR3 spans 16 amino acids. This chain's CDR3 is CASSPWTSGSRNEQFF. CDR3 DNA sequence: TGTGCCAGCTCACCCTGGACTAGCGGGAGTAGGAATGAGCAGTTCTTC.

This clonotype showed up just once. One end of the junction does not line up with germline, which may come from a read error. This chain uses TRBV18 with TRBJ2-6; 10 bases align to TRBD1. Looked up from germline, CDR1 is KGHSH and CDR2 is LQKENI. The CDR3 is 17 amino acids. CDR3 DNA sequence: TGTGCCACCTCAGAGGGACAGGGGTCAGACAGGTCCAACGTCCTGACTTTC. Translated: CATSEGQGSDRSNVLTF.

This CDR3 is CASSYSMLGMNTEAFF. CDR3 nucleotide sequence: TGTGCCAGCAGTTACTCGATGTTAGGGATGAACACTGAAGCTTTCTTT. The gene calls are TRBV6-2 or TRBV6-3 and TRBJ1-1; no clear D gene. Germline-derived CDR1 and CDR2 are MNHEY and SVGEGT. CDR3 length equals 16 residues. V was trimmed by 0 bases and J by 0 bases, leaving 11 bases between them.

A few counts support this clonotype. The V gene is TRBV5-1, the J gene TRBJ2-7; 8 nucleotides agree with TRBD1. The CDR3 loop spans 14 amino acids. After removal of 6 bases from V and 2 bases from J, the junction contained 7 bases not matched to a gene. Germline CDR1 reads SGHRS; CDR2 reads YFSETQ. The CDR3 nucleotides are TGCGCCAGCACAAACGGACAGGGTACCTACGAGCAGTACTTC. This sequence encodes CASTNGQGTYEQYF. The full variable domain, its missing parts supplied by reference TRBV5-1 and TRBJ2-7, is KAGVTQTPRYLIKTRGQQVTLSCSPISGHRSVSWYQQTPGQGLQFLFEYFSETQRNKGNFPGRFSGRQFSNSRSEMNVSTLELGDSALYLCASTNGQGTYEQYFGPGTRLTVT.

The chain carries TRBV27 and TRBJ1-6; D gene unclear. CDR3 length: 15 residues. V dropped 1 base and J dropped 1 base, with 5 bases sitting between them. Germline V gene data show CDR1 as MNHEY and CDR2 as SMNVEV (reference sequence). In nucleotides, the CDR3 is TGTGCCAGCAGTTTATGGGGTTCCTATAATTCACCCCTCCACTTT. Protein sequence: CASSLWGSYNSPLHF.

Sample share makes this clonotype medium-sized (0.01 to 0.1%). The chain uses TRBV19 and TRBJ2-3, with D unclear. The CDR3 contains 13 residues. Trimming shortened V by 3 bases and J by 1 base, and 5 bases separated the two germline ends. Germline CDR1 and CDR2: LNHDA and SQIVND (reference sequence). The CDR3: CASSIRGTDTQYF. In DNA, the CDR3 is TGTGCCAGTAGTATCCGAGGCACAGATACGCAGTATTTT.

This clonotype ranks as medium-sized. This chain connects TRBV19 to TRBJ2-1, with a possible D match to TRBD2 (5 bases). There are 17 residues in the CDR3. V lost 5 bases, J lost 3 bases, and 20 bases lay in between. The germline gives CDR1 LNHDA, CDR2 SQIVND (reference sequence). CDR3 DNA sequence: TGTGCCAGTAGTCCCACCTCCCCCTCCAGCGGCTACAATGAGCAGTTCTTC. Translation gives CASSPTSPSSGYNEQFF.

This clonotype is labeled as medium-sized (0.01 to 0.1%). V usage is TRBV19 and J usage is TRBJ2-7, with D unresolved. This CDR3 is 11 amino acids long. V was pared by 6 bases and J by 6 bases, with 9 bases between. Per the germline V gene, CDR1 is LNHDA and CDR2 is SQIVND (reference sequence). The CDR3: CASRQETEQYF. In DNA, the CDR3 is TGTGCCAGTAGGCAGGAGACCGAGCAGTACTTC.

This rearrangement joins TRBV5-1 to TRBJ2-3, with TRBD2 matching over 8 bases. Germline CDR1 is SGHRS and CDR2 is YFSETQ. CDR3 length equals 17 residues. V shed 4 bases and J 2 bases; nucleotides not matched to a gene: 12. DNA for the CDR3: TGCGCCAGCAGCCCACTCTTTGCGGGGGGATCCACAGATACGCAGTATTTT. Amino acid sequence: CASSPLFAGGSTDTQYF.

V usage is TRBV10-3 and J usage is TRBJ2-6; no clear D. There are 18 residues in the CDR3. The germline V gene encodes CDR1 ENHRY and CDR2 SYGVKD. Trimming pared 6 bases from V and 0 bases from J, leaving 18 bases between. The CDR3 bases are TGTGCCATCAGCGATCCTACCCGTACCCCCTCTGGGGCCAACGTCCTGACTTTC. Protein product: CAISDPTRTPSGANVLTF.

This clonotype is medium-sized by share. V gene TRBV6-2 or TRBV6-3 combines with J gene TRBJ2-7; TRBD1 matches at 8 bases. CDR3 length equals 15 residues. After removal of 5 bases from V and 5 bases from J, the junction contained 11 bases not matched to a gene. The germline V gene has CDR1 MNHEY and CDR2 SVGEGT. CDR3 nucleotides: TGTGCCAGCAGTGCCGTGGACAGGGTGCAAGACGAGCAGTACTTC. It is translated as CASSAVDRVQDEQYF.

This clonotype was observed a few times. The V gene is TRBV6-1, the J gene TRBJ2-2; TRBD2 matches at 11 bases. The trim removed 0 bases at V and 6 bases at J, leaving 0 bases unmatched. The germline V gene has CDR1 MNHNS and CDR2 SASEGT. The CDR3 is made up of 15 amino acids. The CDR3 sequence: CASSEASGGAGELFF. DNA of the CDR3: TGTGCCAGCAGTGAAGCTAGCGGGGGGGCCGGGGAGCTGTTTTTT.

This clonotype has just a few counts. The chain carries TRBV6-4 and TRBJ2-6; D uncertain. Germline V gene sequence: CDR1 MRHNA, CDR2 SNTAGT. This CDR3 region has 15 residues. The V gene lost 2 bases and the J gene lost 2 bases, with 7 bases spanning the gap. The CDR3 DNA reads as TGTGCCAGCAGTGACGGTACTGCTGGGGCCAACGTCCTGACTTTC. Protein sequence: CASSDGTAGANVLTF.

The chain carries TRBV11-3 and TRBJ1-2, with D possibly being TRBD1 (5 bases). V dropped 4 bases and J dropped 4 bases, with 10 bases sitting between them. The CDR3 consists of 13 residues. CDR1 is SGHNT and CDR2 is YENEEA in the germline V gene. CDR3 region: CASSSHRSYGYTF. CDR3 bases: TGTGCCAGCAGCTCTCACAGGTCCTATGGCTACACCTTC. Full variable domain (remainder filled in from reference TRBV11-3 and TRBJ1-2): EAGVVQSPRYKIIEKKQPVAFWCNPISGHNTLYWYLQNLGQGPELLIRYENEEAVDDSQLPKDRFSAERLKGVDSTLKIQPAELGDSAVYLCASSSHRSYGYTFGSGTRLTVV.

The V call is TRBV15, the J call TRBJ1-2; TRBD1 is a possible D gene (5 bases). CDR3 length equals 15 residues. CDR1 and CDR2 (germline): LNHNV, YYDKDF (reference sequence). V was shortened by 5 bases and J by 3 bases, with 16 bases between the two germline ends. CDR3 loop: CATSGYGAPDYGYTF. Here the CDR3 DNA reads TGTGCCACCAGCGGCTACGGGGCCCCGGACTATGGCTACACCTTC.

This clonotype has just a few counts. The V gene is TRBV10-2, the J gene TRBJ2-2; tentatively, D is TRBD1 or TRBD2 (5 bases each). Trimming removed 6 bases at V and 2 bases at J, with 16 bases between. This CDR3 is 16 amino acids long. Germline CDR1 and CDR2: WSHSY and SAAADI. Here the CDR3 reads CASSKAGTANTGELFF. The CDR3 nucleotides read TGCGCCAGCAGCAAGGCCGGGACCGCCAACACCGGGGAGCTGTTTTTT.

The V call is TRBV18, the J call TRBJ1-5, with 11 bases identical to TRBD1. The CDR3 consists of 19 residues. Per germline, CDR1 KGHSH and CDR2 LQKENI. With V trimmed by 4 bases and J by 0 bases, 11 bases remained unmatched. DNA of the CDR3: TGTGCCAGCTCACGTAGAGCCGGACAGGGGGCGAATAGCAATCAGCCCCAGCATTTT. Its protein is CASSRRAGQGANSNQPQHF.

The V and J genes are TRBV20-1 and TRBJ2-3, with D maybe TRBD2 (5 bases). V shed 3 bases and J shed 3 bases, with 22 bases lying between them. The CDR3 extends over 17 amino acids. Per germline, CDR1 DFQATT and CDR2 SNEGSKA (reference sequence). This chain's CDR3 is CSARRAEQITQTDTQYF. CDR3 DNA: TGCAGTGCTAGGCGGGCGGAACAGATCACACAAACAGATACGCAGTATTTT.

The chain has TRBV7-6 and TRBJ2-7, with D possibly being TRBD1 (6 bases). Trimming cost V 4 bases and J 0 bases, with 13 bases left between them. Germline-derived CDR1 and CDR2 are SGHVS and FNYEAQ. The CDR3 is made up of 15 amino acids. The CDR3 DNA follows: TGTGCCAGCAGCTCGACAGGTAGAAGCTCCTACGAGCAGTACTTC. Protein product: CASSSTGRSSYEQYF.

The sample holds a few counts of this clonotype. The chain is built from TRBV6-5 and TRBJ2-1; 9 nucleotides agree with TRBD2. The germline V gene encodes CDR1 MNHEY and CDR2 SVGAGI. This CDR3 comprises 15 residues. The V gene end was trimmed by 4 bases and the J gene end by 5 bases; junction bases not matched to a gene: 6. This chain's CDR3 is CASSLAGARHNEQFF. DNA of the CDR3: TGTGCCAGCAGTTTAGCGGGAGCTAGGCACAATGAGCAGTTCTTC.

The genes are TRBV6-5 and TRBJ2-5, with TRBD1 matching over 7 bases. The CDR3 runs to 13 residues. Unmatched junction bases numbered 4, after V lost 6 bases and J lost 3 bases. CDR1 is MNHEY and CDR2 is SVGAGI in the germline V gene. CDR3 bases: TGTGCCAGCAGCACCGGGACAGAAGAGACCCAGTACTTC. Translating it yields CASSTGTEETQYF.

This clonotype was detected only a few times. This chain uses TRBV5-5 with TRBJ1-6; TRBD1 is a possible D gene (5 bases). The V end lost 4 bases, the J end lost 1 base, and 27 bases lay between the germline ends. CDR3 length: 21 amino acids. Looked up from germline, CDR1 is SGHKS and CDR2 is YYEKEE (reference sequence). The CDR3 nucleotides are TGTGCCAGCAGCGGAAGGGTTAACCCGGGGGGTGTTAGGTCCTATAATTCACCCCTCCACTTT. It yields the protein CASSGRVNPGGVRSYNSPLHF.

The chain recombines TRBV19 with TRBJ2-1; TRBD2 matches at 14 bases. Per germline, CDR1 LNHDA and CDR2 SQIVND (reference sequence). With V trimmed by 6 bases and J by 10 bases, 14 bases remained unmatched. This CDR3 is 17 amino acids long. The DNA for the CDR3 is TGTGCCAGTAGCCCGACTAGCGGGGGGGCGAGCCGCGGGGAGCAGTTCTTC. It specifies CASSPTSGGASRGEQFF.

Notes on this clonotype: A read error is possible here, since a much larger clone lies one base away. The DNA of the CDR3 is TGTGCCAGCAGTGACGCGGTATATGGCCACACCTTC. Protein product: CASSDAVYGHTF. The chain has TRBV6-5 and TRBJ1-2, with D hard to call. This CDR3 has 12 amino acids. The germline CDR1 and CDR2 sequences are MNHEY and SVGAGI.